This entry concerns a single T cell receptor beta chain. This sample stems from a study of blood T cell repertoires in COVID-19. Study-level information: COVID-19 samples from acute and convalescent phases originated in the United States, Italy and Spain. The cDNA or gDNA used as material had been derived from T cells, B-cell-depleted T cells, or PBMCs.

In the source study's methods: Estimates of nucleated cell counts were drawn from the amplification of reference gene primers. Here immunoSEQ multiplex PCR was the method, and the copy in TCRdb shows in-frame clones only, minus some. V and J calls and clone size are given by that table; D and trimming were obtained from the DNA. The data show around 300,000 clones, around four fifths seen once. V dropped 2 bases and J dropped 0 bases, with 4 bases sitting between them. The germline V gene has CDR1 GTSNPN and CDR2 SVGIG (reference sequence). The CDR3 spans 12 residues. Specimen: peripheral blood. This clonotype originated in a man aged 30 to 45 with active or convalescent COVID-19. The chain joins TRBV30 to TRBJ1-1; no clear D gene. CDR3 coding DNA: TGTGCCTGGAGTCCTGTGAACACTGAAGCTTTCTTT. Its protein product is CAWSPVNTEAFF.